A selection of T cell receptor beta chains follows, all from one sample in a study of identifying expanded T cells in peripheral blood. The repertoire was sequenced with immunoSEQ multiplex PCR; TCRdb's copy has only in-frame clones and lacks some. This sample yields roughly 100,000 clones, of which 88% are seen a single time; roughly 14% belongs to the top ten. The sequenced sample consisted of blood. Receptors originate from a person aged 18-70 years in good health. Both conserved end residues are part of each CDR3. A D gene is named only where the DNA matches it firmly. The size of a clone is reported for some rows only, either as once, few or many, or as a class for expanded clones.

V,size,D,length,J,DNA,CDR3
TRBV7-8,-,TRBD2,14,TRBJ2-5,TGTGCCAGCAGTCGGCGGGAGAGGGGAGAGACCCAGTACTTC,CASSRRERGETQYF
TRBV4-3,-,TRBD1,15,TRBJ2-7,TGCGCCAGCAGCCAAGAACTGCGGACAGGGGACGAGCAGTACTTC,CASSQELRTGDEQYF
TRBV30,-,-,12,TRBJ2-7,TGTGCCTGGAGTGTACTCCGGGGGGAGCAGTACTTC,CAWSVLRGEQYF
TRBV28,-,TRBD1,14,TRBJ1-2,TGTGCCAGCAGATCCGGGACAGGGTCCTATGGCTACACCTTC,CASRSGTGSYGYTF
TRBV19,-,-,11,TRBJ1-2,TGTGCCACCGCCAGGGAGTATGGCTACACCTTC,CATAREYGYTF
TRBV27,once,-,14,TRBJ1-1,TGTGCCAGCAGTCCGAACAGGGCGAACACTGAAGCTTTCTTT,CASSPNRANTEAFF
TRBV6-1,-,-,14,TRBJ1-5,TGTGCCAGCAGTGACCAGGGTAGCAATCAGCCCCAGCATTTT,CASSDQGSNQPQHF
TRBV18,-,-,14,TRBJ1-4,TGTGCCAGCTCACCTCGACAGGCCTTGGAAAAACTGTTTTTT,CASSPRQALEKLFF
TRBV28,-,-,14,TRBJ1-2,TGTGCCAGCACCAGCGGGGGCGCAGGGTATGGCTACACCTTC,CASTSGGAGYGYTF
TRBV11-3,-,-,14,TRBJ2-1,TGTGCCAGCAGCTCCCCACAATTCGGAGGTGAGCAGTTCTTC,CASSSPQFGGEQFF
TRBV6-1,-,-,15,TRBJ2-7,TGTGCCAGCATCACCGGATCTATACACTCCTACGAGCAGTACTTC,CASITGSIHSYEQYF
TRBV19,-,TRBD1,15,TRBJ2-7,TGTGCCAGTAGTACCGCCGGGACAGGGGGTTACGAGCAGTACTTC,CASSTAGTGGYEQYF
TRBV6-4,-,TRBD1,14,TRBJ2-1,TGTGCCAGCAGTGGGGACAGGGCAGGCAATGAGCAGTTCTTC,CASSGDRAGNEQFF
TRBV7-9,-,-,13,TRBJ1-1,TGTGCCAGCAGTTTACAGACGGGCACTGAAGCTTTCTTT,CASSLQTGTEAFF
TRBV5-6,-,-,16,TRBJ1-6,TGTGCCAGCAGCTGGCGAGGGGGCTCCTATAATTCACCCCTCCACTTT,CASSWRGGSYNSPLHF
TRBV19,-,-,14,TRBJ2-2,TGTGCCAGTAAGGAGATGGCGAACACCGGGGAGCTGTTTTTT,CASKEMANTGELFF
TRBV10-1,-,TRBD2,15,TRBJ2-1,TGCGCCAGCAGTGAGGGACTAGCGGTACGAAATGAGCAGTTCTTC,CASSEGLAVRNEQFF
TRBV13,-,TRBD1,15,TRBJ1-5,TGTGCCAGCAGCTTGAGGGACAGGGGAGATCAGCCCCAGCATTTT,CASSLRDRGDQPQHF
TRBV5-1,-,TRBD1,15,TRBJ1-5,TGCGCCAGCAGCTCAACAGGGGAACCCAATCAGCCCCAGCATTTT,CASSSTGEPNQPQHF
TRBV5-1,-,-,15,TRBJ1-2,TGCGCCAGCAGCTTGGCCGGGGTGGTGGCCTATGGCTACACCTTC,CASSLAGVVAYGYTF
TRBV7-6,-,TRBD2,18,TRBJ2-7,TGTGCCAGCAGCTTAGCCGACCGAAAGACTAGCGGAGCCTACGAGCAGTACTTC,CASSLADRKTSGAYEQYF
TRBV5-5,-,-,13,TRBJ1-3,TGTGCCAGCAGCTTCAGCTCTGGAAACACCATATATTTT,CASSFSSGNTIYF
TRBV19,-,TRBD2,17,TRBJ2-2,TGTGCCAGTAGGTCCCCCAGGCGGGAGGGGAACACCGGGGAGCTGTTTTTT,CASRSPRREGNTGELFF
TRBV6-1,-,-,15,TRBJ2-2,TGTGCCAGCACCTCAACTGCGCAGGGGACCGGGGAGCTGTTTTTT,CASTSTAQGTGELFF
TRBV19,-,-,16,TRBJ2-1,TGTGCCAGTAGTATAGTCGGGGAGCCTATCTACAATGAGCAGTTCTTC,CASSIVGEPIYNEQFF
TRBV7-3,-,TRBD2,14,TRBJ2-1,TGTGCCAGCAGCGCGCGGGAGGGCCGATATGAGCAGTTCTTC,CASSAREGRYEQFF
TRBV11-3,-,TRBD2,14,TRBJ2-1,TGTGCCAGCAGCGTGGGACTAGCGGGAGTAGAGCAGTTCTTC,CASSVGLAGVEQFF
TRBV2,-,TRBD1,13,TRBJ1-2,TGTGCCAGCAGTCGACAGGGCGTCAATGGCTACACCTTC,CASSRQGVNGYTF